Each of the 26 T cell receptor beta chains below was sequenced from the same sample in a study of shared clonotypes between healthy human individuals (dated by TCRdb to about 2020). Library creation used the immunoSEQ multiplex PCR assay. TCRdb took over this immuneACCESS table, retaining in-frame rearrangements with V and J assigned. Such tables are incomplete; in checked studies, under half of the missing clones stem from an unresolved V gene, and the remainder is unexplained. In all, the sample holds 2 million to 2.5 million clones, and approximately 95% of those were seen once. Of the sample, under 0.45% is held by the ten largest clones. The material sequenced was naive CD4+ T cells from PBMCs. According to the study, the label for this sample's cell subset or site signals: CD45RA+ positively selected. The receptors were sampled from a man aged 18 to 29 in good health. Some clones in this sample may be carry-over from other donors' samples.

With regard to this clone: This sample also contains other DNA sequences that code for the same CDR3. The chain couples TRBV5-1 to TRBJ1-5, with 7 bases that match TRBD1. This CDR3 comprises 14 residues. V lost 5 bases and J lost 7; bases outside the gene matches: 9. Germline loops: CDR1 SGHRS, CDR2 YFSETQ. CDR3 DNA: TGCGCCAGCAGTCCCACAGGGGTTAACCAGCCCCAGCATTTT. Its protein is CASSPTGVNQPQHF.

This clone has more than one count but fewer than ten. CDR3 protein: CAVGTGETEAFF. DNA for the CDR3: TGTGCCGTCGGGACAGGCGAGACTGAAGCTTTCTTT. V usage is TRBV15 and J usage is TRBJ1-1; 8 bases map to TRBD1. CDR1 is LNHNV, CDR2 YYDKDF, per germline (reference sequence). This CDR3 is built from 12 residues. V dropped 11 bases and J dropped 5; count of bases not matched to a gene: 7.

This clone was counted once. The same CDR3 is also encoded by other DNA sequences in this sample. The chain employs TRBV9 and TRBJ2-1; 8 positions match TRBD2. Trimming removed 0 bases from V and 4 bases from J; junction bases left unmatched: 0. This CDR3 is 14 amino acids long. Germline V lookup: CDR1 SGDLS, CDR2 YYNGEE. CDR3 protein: CASSVGLAYNEQFF. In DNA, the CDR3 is TGTGCCAGCAGCGTAGGACTAGCGTACAATGAGCAGTTCTTC.

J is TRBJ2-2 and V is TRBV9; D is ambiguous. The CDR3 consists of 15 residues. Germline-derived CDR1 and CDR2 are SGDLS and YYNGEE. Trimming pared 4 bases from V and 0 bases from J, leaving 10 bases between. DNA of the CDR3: TGTGCCAGCAGCTCTCGACGGGCGAACACCGGGGAGCTGTTTTTT. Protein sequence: CASSSRRANTGELFF.

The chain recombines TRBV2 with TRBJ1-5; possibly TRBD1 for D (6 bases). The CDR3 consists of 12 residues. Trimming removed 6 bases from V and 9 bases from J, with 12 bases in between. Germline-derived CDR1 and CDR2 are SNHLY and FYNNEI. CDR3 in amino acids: CASSGGLGPQHF. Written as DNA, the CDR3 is TGTGCCAGCAGCGGGGGCCTAGGGCCCCAGCATTTT.

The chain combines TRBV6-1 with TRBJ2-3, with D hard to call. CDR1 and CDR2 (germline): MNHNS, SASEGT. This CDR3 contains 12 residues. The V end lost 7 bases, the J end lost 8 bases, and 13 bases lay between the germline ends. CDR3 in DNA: TGTGCCAGCACTCCAGGACCACGTACGCAGTATTTT. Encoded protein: CASTPGPRTQYF.

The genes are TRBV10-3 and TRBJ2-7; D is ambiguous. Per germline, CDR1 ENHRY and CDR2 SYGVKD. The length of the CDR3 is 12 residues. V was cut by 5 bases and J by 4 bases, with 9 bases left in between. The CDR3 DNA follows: TGTGCCATCAGTAAAACGGGTTACGAGCAGTACTTC. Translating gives CAISKTGYEQYF.

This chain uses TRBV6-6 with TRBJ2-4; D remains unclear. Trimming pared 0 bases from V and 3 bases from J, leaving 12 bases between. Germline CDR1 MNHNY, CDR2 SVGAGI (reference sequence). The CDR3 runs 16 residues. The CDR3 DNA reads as TGTGCCAGCAGTTACTCGTCGGACGTAGACAAAAACATTCAGTACTTC. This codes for CASSYSSDVDKNIQYF.

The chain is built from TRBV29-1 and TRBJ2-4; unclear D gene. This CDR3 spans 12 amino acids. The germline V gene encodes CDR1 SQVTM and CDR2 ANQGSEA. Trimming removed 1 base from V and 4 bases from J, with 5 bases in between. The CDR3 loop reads CSVEGAKNIQYF. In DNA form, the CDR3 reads TGCAGCGTTGAAGGGGCAAAAAACATTCAGTACTTC.

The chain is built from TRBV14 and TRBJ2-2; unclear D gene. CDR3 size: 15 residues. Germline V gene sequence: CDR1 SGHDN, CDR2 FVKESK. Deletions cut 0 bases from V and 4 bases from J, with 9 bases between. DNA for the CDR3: TGTGCCAGCAGCCAAGATCGGGCGTTCACCGGGGAGCTGTTTTTT. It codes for CASSQDRAFTGELFF.

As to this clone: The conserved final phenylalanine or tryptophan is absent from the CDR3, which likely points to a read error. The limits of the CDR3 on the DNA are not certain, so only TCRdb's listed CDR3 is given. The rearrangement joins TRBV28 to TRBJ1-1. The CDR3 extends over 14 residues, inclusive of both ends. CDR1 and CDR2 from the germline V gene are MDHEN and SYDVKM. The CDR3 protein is CASSSGGRDRIVLC.

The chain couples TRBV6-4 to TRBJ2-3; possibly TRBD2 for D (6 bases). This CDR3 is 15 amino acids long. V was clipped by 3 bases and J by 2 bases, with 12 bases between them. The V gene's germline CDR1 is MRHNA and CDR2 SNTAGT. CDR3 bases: TGTGCCAGCAGTGAAGGAGGGCATCCCACAGATACGCAGTATTTT. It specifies CASSEGGHPTDTQYF.

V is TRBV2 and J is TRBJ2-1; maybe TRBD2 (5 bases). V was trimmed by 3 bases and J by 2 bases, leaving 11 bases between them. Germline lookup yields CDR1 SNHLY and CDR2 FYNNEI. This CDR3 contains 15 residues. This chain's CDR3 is CASSDQGGPYNEQFF. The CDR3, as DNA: TGTGCCAGCAGTGATCAAGGAGGTCCCTACAATGAGCAGTTCTTC.

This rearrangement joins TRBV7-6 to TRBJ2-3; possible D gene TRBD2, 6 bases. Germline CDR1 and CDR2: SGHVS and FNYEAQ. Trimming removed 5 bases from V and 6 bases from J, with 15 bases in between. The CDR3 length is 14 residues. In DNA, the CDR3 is TGTGCCAGCAGCCCTCCGGGAGAATGGGATACGCAGTATTTT. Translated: CASSPPGEWDTQYF. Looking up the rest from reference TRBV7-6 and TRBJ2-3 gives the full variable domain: GAGVSQSPRYKVTKRGQDVALRCDPISGHVSLYWYRQALGQGPEFLTYFNYEAQQDKSGLPNDRFSAERPEGSISTLTIQRTEQRDSAMYRCASSPPGEWDTQYFGPGTRLTVL.

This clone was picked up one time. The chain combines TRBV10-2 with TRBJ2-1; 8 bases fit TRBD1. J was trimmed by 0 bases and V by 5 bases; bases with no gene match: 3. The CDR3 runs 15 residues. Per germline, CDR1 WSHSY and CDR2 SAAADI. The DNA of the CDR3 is TGCGCCAGCAGTCCCGGGACAGGCTCCTACAATGAGCAGTTCTTC. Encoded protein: CASSPGTGSYNEQFF.

The CDR3 sequence is CASSARYMNTEAFF. CDR3 DNA sequence: TGTGCCAGTTCAGCACGGTACATGAACACTGAAGCTTTCTTT. This chain uses TRBV19 with TRBJ1-1; no reliable D call. Germline CDR1 and CDR2: LNHDA and SQIVND (reference sequence). Trimming removed 8 bases from V and 0 bases from J, with 13 bases in between. CDR3 length equals 14 residues. The entire variable domain, with the rest obtained from reference TRBV19 and TRBJ1-1, is as follows: DGGITQSPKYLFRKEGQNVTLSCEQNLNHDAMYWYRQDPGQGLRLIYYSQIVNDFQKGDIAEGYSVSREKKESFPLTVTSAQKNPTAFYLCASSARYMNTEAFFGQGTRLTVV.

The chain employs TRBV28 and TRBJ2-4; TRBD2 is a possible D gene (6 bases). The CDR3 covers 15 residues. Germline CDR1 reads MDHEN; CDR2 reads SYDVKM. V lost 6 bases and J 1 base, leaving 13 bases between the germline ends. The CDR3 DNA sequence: TGTGCCAGCAGCCCTAGCGAGAGGGCCAAAAACATTCAGTACTTC. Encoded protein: CASSPSERAKNIQYF. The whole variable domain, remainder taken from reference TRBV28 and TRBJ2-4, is DVKVTQSSRYLVKRTGEKVFLECVQDMDHENMFWYRQDPGLGLRLIYFSYDVKMKEKGDIPEGYSVSREKKERFSLILESASTNQTSMYLCASSPSERAKNIQYFGAGTRLSVL.

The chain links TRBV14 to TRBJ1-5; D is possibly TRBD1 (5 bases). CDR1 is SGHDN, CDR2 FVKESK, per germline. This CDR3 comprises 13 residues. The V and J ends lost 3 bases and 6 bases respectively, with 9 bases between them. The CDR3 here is CASSQGELQPQHF. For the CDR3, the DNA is TGTGCCAGCAGCCAGGGGGAGCTTCAGCCCCAGCATTTT.

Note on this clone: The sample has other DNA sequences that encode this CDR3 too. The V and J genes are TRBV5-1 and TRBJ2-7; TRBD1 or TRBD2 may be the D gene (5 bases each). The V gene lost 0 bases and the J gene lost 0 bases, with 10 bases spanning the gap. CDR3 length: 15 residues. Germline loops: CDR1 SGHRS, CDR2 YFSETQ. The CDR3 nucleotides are TGCGCCAGCAGCTTGGTGGCAGGGAGCTCCTACGAGCAGTACTTC. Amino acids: CASSLVAGSSYEQYF.

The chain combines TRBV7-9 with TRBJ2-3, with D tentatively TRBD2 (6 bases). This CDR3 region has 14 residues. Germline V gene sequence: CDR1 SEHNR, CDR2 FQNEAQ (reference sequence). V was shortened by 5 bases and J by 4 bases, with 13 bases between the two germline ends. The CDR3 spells CASSRDLMADTQYF. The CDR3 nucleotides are TGTGCCAGCAGCCGGGACTTAATGGCAGATACGCAGTATTTT. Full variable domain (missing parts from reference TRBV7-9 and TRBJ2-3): DTGVSQNPRHKITKRGQNVTFRCDPISEHNRLYWYRQTLGQGPEFLTYFQNEAQLEKSRLLSDRFSAERPKGSFSTLEIQRTEQGDSAMYLCASSRDLMADTQYFGPGTRLTVL.

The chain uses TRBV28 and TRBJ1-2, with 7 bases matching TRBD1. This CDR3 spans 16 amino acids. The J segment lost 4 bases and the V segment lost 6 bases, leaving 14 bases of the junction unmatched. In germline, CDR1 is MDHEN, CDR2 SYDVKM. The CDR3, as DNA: TGTGCCAGCAGGGGAAATACGGGACAGTCTCGCTATGGCTACACCTTC. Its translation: CASRGNTGQSRYGYTF.

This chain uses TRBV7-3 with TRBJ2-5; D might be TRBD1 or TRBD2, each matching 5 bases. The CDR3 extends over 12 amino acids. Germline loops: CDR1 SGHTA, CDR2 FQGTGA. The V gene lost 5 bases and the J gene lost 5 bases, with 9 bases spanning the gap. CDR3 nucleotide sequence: TGTGCCAGCAGCCCCGAGGGGGAGACCCAGTACTTC. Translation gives CASSPEGETQYF.

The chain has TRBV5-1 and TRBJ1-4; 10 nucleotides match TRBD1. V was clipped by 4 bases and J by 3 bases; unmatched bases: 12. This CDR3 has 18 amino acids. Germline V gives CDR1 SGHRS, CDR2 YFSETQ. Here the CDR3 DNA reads TGCGCCAGCAGCCCTCGTGGGACAGGGGCGGCCTCTAATGAAAAACTGTTTTTT. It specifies CASSPRGTGAASNEKLFF. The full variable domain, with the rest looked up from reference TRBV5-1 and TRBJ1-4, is KAGVTQTPRYLIKTRGQQVTLSCSPISGHRSVSWYQQTPGQGLQFLFEYFSETQRNKGNFPGRFSGRQFSNSRSEMNVSTLELGDSALYLCASSPRGTGAASNEKLFFGSGTQLSVL.

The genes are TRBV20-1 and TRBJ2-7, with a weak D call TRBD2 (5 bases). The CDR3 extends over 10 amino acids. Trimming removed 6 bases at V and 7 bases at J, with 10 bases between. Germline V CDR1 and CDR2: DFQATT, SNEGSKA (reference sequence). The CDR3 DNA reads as TGCAGTGCGGAAGGCGGGGAGCAGTACTTC. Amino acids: CSAEGGEQYF.

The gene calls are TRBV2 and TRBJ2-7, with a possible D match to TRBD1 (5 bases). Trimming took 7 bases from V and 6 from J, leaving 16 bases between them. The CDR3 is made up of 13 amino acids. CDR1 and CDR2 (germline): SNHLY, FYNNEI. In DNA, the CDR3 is TGTGCCAGCATCCCGATTCAGGGATCCGAGCAGTACTTC. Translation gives CASIPIQGSEQYF.

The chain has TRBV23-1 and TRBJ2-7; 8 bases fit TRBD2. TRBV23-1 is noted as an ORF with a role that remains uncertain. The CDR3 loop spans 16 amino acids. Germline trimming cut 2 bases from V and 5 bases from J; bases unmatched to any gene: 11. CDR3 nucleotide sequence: TGCGCCAGCAGTCAACCTTCGGGACTAGTGCTAAACGAGCAGTACTTC. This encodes CASSQPSGLVLNEQYF.